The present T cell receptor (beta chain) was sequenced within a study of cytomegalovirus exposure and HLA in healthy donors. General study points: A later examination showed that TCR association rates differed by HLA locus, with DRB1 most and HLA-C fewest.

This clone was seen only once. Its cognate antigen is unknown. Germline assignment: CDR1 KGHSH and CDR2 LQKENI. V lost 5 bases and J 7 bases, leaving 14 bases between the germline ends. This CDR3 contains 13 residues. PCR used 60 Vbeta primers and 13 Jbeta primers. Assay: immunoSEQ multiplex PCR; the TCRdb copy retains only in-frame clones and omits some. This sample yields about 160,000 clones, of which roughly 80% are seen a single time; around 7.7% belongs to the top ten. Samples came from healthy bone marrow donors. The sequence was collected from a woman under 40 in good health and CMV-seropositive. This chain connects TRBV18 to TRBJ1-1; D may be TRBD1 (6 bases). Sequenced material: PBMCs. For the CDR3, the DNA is TGTGCCAGCTCATTTTTCAGGGGAGATGAAGCTTTCTTT. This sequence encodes CASSFFRGDEAFF.